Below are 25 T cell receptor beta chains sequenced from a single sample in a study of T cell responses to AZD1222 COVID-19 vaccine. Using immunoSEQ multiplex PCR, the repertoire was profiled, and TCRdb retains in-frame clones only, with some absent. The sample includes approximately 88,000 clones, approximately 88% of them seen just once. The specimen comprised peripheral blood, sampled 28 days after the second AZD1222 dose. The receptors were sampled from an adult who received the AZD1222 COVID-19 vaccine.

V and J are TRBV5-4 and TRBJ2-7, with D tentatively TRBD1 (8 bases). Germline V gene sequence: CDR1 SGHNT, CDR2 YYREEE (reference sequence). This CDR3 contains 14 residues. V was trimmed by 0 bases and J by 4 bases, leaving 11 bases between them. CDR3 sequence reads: CASSLEQGGYEQYF. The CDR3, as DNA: TGTGCCAGCAGCTTGGAACAGGGGGGGTACGAGCAGTACTTC.

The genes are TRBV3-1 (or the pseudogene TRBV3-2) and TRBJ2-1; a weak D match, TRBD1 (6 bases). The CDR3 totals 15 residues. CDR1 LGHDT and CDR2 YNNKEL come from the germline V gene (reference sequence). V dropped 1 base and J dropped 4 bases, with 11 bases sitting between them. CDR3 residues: CASSQGSGVYNEQFF. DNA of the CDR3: TGTGCCAGCAGCCAAGGGTCAGGGGTTTACAATGAGCAGTTCTTC.

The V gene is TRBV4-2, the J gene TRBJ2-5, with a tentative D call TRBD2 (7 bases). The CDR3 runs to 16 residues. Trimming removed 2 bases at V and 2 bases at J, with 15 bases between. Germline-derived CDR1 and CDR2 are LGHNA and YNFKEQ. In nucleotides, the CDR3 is TGTGCCAGCAGCCAAACAAGGGGGGGAGCGCAAGAGACCCAGTACTTC. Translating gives CASSQTRGGAQETQYF.

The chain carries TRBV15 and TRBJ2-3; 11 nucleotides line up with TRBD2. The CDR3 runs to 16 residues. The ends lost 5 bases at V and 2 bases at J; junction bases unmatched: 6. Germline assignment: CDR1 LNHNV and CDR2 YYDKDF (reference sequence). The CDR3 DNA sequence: TGTGCCACCAGCGCTAGCGGGGGGACCCCCACAGATACGCAGTATTTT. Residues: CATSASGGTPTDTQYF.

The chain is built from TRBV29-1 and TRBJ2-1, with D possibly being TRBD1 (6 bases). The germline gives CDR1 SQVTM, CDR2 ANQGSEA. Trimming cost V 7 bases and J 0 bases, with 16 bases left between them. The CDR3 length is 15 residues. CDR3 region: CSANARGSSYNEQFF. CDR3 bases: TGCAGCGCAAATGCGAGGGGGAGCTCCTACAATGAGCAGTTCTTC.

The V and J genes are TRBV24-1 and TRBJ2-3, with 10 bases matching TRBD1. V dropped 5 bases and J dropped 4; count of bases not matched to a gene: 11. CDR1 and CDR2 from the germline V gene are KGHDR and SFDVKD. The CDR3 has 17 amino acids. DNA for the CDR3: TGTGCCACCAGTGGATCCGGGACAGGGGATATTCCAGATACGCAGTATTTT. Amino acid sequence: CATSGSGTGDIPDTQYF.

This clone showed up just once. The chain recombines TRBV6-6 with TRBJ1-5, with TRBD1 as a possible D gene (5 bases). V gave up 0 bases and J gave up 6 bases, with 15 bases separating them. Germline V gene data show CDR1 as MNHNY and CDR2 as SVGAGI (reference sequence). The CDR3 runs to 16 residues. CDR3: CASSYSSPRVGQPQHF. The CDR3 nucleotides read TGTGCCAGCAGTTACTCCTCCCCCAGGGTTGGTCAGCCCCAGCATTTT.

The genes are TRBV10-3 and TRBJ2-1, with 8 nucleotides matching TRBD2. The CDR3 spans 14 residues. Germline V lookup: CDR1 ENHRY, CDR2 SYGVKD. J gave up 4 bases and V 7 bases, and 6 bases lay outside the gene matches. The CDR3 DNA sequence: TGTGCCATCACTCGGGGGGGATCATACAATGAGCAGTTCTTC. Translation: CAITRGGSYNEQFF.

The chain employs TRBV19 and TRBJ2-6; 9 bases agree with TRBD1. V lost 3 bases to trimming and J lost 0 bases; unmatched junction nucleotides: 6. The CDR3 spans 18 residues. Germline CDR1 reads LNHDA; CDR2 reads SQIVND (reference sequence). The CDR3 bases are TGTGCCAGTAGTATTACGGGACAGGGCAGCTCTGGGGCCAACGTCCTGACTTTC. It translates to CASSITGQGSSGANVLTF.

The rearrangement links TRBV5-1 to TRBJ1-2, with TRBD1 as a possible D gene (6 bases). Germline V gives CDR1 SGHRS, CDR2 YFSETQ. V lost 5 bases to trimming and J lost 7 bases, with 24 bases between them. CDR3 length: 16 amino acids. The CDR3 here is CASSREGQDLLGGYTF. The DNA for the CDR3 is TGCGCCAGCAGTCGGGAGGGACAAGACCTTTTGGGTGGCTACACCTTC.

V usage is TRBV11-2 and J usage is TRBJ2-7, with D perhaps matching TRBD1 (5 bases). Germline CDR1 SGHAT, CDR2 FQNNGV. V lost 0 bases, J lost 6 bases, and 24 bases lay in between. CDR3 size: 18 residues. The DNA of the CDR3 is TGTGCCAGCAGCTTAGATAGTCGGCAGGGCAGGAGTCTGGGCGAGCAGTACTTC. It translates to CASSLDSRQGRSLGEQYF.

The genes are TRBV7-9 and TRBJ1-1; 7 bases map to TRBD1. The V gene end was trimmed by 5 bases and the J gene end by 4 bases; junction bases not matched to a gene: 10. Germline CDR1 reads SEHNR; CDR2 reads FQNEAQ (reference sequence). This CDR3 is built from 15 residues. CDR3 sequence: CASSPTGRVGTEAFF. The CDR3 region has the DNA TGTGCCAGCAGCCCGACAGGGCGGGTGGGCACTGAAGCTTTCTTT.

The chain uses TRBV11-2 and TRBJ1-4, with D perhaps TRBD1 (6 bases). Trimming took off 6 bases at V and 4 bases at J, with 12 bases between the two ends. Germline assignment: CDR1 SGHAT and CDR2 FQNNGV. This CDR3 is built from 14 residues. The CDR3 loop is CASSAGHLNEKLFF. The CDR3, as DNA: TGTGCCAGCAGTGCGGGACACCTTAATGAAAAACTGTTTTTT.

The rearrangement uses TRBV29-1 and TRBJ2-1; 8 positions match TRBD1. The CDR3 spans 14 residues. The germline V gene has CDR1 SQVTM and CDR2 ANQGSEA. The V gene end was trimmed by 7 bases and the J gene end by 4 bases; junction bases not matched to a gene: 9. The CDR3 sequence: CSALGDRGYNEQFF. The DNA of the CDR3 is TGCAGCGCCTTGGGAGACAGGGGTTACAATGAGCAGTTCTTC.

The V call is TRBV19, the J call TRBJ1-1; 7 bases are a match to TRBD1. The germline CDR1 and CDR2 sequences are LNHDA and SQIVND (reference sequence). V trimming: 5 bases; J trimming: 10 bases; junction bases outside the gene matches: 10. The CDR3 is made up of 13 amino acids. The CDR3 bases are TGTGCCAGTAGTCCGCTCGACAGGGAAGGAGCTTTCTTT. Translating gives CASSPLDREGAFF.

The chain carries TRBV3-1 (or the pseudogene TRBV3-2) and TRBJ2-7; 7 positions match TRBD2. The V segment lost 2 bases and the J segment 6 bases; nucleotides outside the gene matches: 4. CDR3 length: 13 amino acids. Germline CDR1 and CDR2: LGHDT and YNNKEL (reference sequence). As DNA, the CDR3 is TGTGCCAGCAGCCAATCCAGGGAGGGCGAGCAGTACTTC. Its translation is CASSQSREGEQYF.

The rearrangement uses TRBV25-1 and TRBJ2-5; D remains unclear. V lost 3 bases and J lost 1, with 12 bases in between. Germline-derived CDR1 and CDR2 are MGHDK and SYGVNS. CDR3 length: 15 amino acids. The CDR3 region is CASSDSRLPQETQYF. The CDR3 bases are TGTGCCAGCAGTGATAGTCGGCTACCCCAAGAGACCCAGTACTTC.

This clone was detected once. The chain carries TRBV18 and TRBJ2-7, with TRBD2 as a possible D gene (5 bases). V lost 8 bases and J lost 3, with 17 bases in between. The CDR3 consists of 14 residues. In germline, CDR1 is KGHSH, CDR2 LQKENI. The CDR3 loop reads CASARSTEGYEQYF. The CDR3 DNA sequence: TGTGCCAGCGCCAGATCCACCGAGGGCTACGAGCAGTACTTC. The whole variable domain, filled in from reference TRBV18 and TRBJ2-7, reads NAGVMQNPRHLVRRRGQEARLRCSPMKGHSHVYWYRQLPEEGLKFMVYLQKENIIDESGMPKERFSAEFPKEGPSILRIQQVVRGDSAAYFCASARSTEGYEQYFGPGTRLTVT.

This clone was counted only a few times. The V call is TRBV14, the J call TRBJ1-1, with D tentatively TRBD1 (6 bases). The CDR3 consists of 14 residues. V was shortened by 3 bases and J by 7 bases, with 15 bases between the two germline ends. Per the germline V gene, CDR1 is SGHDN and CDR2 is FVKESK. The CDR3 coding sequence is TGTGCCAGCAGCCAGCCGGTAACAGGGAGTGAAGCTTTCTTT. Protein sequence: CASSQPVTGSEAFF.

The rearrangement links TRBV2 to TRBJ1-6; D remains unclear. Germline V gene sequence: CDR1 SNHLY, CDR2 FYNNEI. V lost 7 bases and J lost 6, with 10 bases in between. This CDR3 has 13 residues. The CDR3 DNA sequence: TGTGCCAGCAAGGTGGCAGTTAATTCACCCCTCCACTTT. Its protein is CASKVAVNSPLHF.

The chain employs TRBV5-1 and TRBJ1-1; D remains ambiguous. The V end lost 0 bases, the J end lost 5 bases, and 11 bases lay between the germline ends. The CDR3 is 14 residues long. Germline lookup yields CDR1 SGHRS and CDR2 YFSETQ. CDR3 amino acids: CASSLDFMTTEAFF. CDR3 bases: TGCGCCAGCAGCTTGGACTTCATGACAACTGAAGCTTTCTTT.

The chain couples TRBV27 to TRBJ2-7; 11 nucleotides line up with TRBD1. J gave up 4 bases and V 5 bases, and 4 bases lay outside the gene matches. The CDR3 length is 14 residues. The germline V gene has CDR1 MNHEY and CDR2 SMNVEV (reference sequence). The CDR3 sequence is CASSRTGGLYEQYF. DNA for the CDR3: TGTGCCAGCAGTAGGACAGGGGGCTTGTACGAGCAGTACTTC.

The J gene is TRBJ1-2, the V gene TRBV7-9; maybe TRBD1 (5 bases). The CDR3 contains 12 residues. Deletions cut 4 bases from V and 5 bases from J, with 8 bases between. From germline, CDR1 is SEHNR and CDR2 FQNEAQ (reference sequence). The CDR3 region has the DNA TGTGCCAGCAGCTGGGGGGGTTATGGCTACACCTTC. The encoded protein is CASSWGGYGYTF. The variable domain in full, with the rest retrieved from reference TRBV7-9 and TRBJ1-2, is DTGVSQNPRHKITKRGQNVTFRCDPISEHNRLYWYRQTLGQGPEFLTYFQNEAQLEKSRLLSDRFSAERPKGSFSTLEIQRTEQGDSAMYLCASSWGGYGYTFGSGTRLTVV.

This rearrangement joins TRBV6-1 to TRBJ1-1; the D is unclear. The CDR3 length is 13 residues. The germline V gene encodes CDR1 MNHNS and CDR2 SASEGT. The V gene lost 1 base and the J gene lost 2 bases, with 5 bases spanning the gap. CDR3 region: CASSEDQNTEAFF. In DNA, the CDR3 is TGTGCCAGCAGTGAAGACCAAAACACTGAAGCTTTCTTT.

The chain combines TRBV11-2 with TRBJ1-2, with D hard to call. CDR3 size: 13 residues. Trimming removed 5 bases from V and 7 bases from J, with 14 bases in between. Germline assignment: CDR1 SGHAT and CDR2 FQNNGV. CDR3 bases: TGTGCCAGCAGCCCGACCACCCTTGTTGGCTACACCTTC. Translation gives CASSPTTLVGYTF.